Listed here are 12 T cell receptor beta chains from one sample, sequenced in a study of PD-L1 blockade in urothelial cancer. The data were produced by immunoSEQ multiplex PCR, yet TCRdb's version contains in-frame clones alone and is incomplete. The table lists tens of thousands of clones, around 90% of them singletons. Time point noted: peripheral blood 6 weeks after treatment start. This specimen was PBMCs, taken around atezolizumab (anti-PD-L1) treatment. The receptors derive from a woman in her sixties with urothelial cancer.

The chain employs TRBV28 and TRBJ1-4, with 10 bases that match TRBD1. V shed 4 bases, J shed 3 bases, and the junction held 5 bases outside the gene matches. Germline V lookup: CDR1 MDHEN, CDR2 SYDVKM. The CDR3 totals 16 residues. This CDR3 is CASSSTGTGANEKLFF. The CDR3 DNA follows: TGTGCCAGCAGTTCGACCGGGACAGGGGCTAATGAAAAACTGTTTTTT. Drawing the rest from reference TRBV28 and TRBJ1-4, the complete variable domain is DVKVTQSSRYLVKRTGEKVFLECVQDMDHENMFWYRQDPGLGLRLIYFSYDVKMKEKGDIPEGYSVSREKKERFSLILESASTNQTSMYLCASSSTGTGANEKLFFGSGTQLSVL.

The rearrangement links TRBV6-6 to TRBJ2-3; 7 bases map to TRBD2. The junction had 7 bases not matched to a gene; V was cut back by 2 bases and J by 2 bases. The CDR3 is 16 amino acids. CDR1 and CDR2 from the germline V gene are MNHNY and SVGAGI (reference sequence). CDR3 DNA sequence: TGTGCCAGCAGTTACGGAGTAGCGGGTCACACAGATACGCAGTATTTT. Translating gives CASSYGVAGHTDTQYF.

The chain joins TRBV7-7 to TRBJ2-1, with D perhaps TRBD2 (5 bases). This CDR3 is built from 13 residues. V lost 1 base, J lost 8 bases, and 9 bases lay in between. Per the germline V gene, CDR1 is SSHAT and CDR2 is FNYEAQ (reference sequence). The CDR3 spells CASSLGQLDEQFF. CDR3 bases: TGTGCCAGCAGCTTAGGACAACTAGATGAGCAGTTCTTC.

This clone is medium-sized (0.01 to 0.1%) by share. The chain joins TRBV4-3 to TRBJ2-3; weak D call: TRBD1 (6 bases). The CDR3 is made up of 15 amino acids. V lost 1 base and J lost 2, with 10 bases in between. Germline-derived CDR1 and CDR2 are LGHNA and YSLEER. The CDR3 reads CASSQVDSYTDTQYF. CDR3 bases: TGCGCCAGCAGCCAAGTGGACAGCTACACAGATACGCAGTATTTT.

The CDR3 is CATSQLTNEKLFF. Here the CDR3 DNA reads TGTGCCACCTCACAGTTAACTAATGAAAAACTGTTTTTT. The J gene is TRBJ1-4, the V gene TRBV25-1, with D uncertain. The CDR3 runs to 13 residues. The V gene's germline CDR1 is MGHDK and CDR2 SYGVNS. V lost 10 bases, J lost 1 base, and 10 bases lay in between.

This clone came up once. This sequence joins TRBV28 and TRBJ2-7; no firm D call. V gave up 8 bases and J gave up 4 bases, with 18 bases separating them. CDR1 MDHEN and CDR2 SYDVKM come from the germline V gene. This CDR3 is 14 amino acids long. The CDR3, as DNA: TGTGCCAGCCGCTCCCGATGGAGTGGGTACGAGCAGTACTTC. Translating gives CASRSRWSGYEQYF.

V gene TRBV18 combines with J gene TRBJ1-5; D is possibly TRBD1 (6 bases). In germline, CDR1 is KGHSH, CDR2 LQKENI. The V gene lost 5 bases and the J gene lost 6 bases, with 11 bases spanning the gap. The CDR3 is 13 amino acids. The CDR3 loop is CASSTEQGQPQHF. The CDR3 nucleotides read TGTGCCAGCTCAACGGAACAGGGTCAGCCCCAGCATTTT.

The rearrangement links TRBV19 to TRBJ2-1, with a tentative D call TRBD2 (6 bases). CDR1 is LNHDA and CDR2 is SQIVND in the germline V gene (reference sequence). Trimming pared 3 bases from V and 5 bases from J, leaving 11 bases between. The CDR3 extends over 14 amino acids. The CDR3: CASSIVRGNNEQFF. For the CDR3, the DNA is TGTGCCAGTAGTATTGTTCGGGGGAACAATGAGCAGTTCTTC.

The rearrangement links TRBV27 to TRBJ1-2, with unresolved D. V lost 2 bases to trimming and J lost 7 bases, with 14 bases between them. This CDR3 comprises 14 residues. The germline V gene encodes CDR1 MNHEY and CDR2 SMNVEV (reference sequence). The CDR3 DNA reads TGTGCCAGCAGTTTAGCGGACGGGGTAGGTGGCTACACCTTC. Translated, it gives CASSLADGVGGYTF.

The V and J genes are TRBV4-1 and TRBJ1-3; D remains ambiguous. The CDR3 covers 16 residues. Trimming shortened V by 1 base and J by 0 bases, and 10 bases separated the two germline ends. Germline V gene data show CDR1 as MGHRA and CDR2 as YSYEKL. The CDR3 sequence: CASSQASVNSGNTIYF. In DNA form, the CDR3 reads TGCGCCAGCAGCCAAGCGAGCGTTAACTCTGGAAACACCATATATTTT.

V is TRBV4-1 and J is TRBJ2-4; 7 bases are shared with TRBD1. This CDR3 spans 15 amino acids. V shed 4 bases and J 9 bases; nucleotides not matched to a gene: 12. Germline V CDR1 and CDR2: MGHRA, YSYEKL. The CDR3 nucleotides read TGCGCCAGCAGCCCCCAGACAGGGACCCCGGTCATTCAGTACTTC. Translating gives CASSPQTGTPVIQYF.

The chain employs TRBV4-3 and TRBJ1-6; 8 positions match TRBD1. Germline CDR1 is LGHNA and CDR2 is YSLEER. There are 15 residues in the CDR3. The V segment lost 4 bases and the J segment 14 bases; nucleotides outside the gene matches: 13. This CDR3 reads CASSRDRGRGGTLHF. The DNA of the CDR3 is TGCGCCAGCAGCCGAGACAGGGGCCGGGGGGGGACCCTCCACTTT.